The rows below give T cell receptor beta chains drawn from one sample of a study of T cell responses to AZD1222 COVID-19 vaccine. TCRdb's copy holds only in-frame clones and misses some; the assay was immunoSEQ multiplex PCR. This table has approximately 100,000 clones, about 85% appearing once. The sequences come from peripheral blood, collected on day 0 of AZD1222 vaccination. The receptors come from an adult in good health. Both conserved end residues are part of each CDR3. The D gene is left open where the match is weak. Expanded clones get a size class; other rows say once, few or many, or leave the size out.

J	size	V	D	DNA	CDR3
TRBJ2-3	.	TRBV6-5	.	TGTGCCAGCAGAGCCCCAGGCACAGATACGCAGTATTTT	CASRAPGTDTQYF
TRBJ2-1	.	TRBV5-8	.	TGTGCCAGCAGCTCCCCCCCTCCTTCGGACAATGAGCAGTTCTTC	CASSSPPPSDNEQFF
TRBJ1-3	.	TRBV19	.	TGTGCCAGTAGTATCGAGCCTGGAAACACCATATATTTT	CASSIEPGNTIYF
TRBJ1-1	.	TRBV28	.	TGTGCCAGCAGCCTCCATTGGTTGGGAGGTGACACTGAAGCTTTCTTT	CASSLHWLGGDTEAFF
TRBJ1-2	.	TRBV9	.	TGTGCCAGCAGCGTAGGGAATGGCTACACCTTC	CASSVGNGYTF
TRBJ2-2	.	TRBV5-1	TRBD2	TGCGCCAGCAGCTTACGAGCGGGGGGGAGCACCGGGGAGCTGTTTTTT	CASSLRAGGSTGELFF
TRBJ1-2	.	TRBV6-5	.	TGTGCCAGCAGTTACGGCCAGGGAGATGGCTACACCTTC	CASSYGQGDGYTF
TRBJ1-2	.	TRBV6-5	.	TGTGCCAGCAGTTCCGGAACAGAGCATGGCTACACCTTC	CASSSGTEHGYTF
TRBJ2-2	.	TRBV6-4	.	TGTGCCAGCAGCCACAGGGAGGGCGGGGAGCTGTTTTTT	CASSHREGGELFF
TRBJ2-2	.	TRBV18	TRBD1	TGTGCCAGCTCGGACAGGGCTACCGGGGAGCTGTTTTTT	CASSDRATGELFF
TRBJ2-1	.	TRBV19	.	TGTGCCAGTAGTCCAGCGACCTACAATGAGCAGTTCTTC	CASSPATYNEQFF
TRBJ1-5	.	TRBV10-3	.	TGTGCCATCCCTTCATGCCCCCAGCATTTT	CAIPSCPQHF
TRBJ2-7	.	TRBV4-3	TRBD1	TGCGCCAGCAGCCAAGCCCCAGGGGGCTACGAGCAGTACTTC	CASSQAPGGYEQYF
TRBJ1-2	.	TRBV4-2	.	TGTGCCAGCAGCCCTCAACTGGGAGGGTCGGACTTTAATGGCTACACCTTC	CASSPQLGGSDFNGYTF
TRBJ2-7	.	TRBV9	TRBD1	TGTGCCAGCAGCGGGGGGACAGGGAGAGACTCCTACGAGCAGTACTTC	CASSGGTGRDSYEQYF
TRBJ1-1	.	TRBV19	.	TGTGCCAGTGCAAACGGGGGCAGGGCTGGAGCTTTCTTT	CASANGGRAGAFF
TRBJ1-1	once	TRBV28	.	TGTGCCAGCACTCCCGTTCGGGGTGTAGTTACTGAAGCTTTCTTT	CASTPVRGVVTEAFF
TRBJ1-2	once	TRBV30	TRBD1	TGTGCCTGGACAGGGGGCCGGGGCTACACCTTC	CAWTGGRGYTF
TRBJ1-6	.	TRBV4-2	.	TGTGCCAGCAGCCAAGATTTGCGGGCAGGTCTGAACTCACCCCTCCACTTT	CASSQDLRAGLNSPLHF
TRBJ1-1	.	TRBV10-1	TRBD1	TGCGCCAGGGCTACAGGGGGGGGGACTGAAGCTTTCTTT	CARATGGGTEAFF
TRBJ2-3	.	TRBV7-3	TRBD2	TGTGCCAGCAGCCCCTTAGCGGGGGGGCAAGATACGCAGTATTTT	CASSPLAGGQDTQYF
TRBJ2-2	.	TRBV28	.	TGTGCCAGCAGTTCCATCCTCGATTCGGGCGACAGGCCGAACACCGGGGAGCTGTTTTTT	CASSSILDSGDRPNTGELFF
TRBJ2-7	.	TRBV6-5	TRBD1	TGTGCCAGCAGACAATCCGGGACAGGGTCCTACGAGCAGTACTTC	CASRQSGTGSYEQYF
TRBJ2-3	once	TRBV28	.	TGTGCCAGCAGTATCTCCTCGACAGGTTTCGGTCGCACAGATACGCAGTATTTT	CASSISSTGFGRTDTQYF
TRBJ2-5	.	TRBV6-2/TRBV6-3	.	TGTGCCAGCAGCCCCCAGTCCCAAGAGACCCAGTACTTC	CASSPQSQETQYF
TRBJ2-3	.	TRBV9	.	TGTGCCAGCAACCGGATCCCGGCTGGCACAGATACGCAGTATTTT	CASNRIPAGTDTQYF
TRBJ2-7	.	TRBV6-2/TRBV6-3	.	TGTGCCAGCAGTTACCCCGGGACCCACTACGAGCAGTACTTC	CASSYPGTHYEQYF
TRBJ2-6	.	TRBV7-2	.	TGTGCCAGCAGCCCGCCTGGGGCCAACGTCCTGACTTTC	CASSPPGANVLTF
TRBJ1-6	.	TRBV18	.	TGTGCCAGCTCACCGGGCCAGAATGCTAATTCACCCCTCCACTTT	CASSPGQNANSPLHF
TRBJ2-6	.	TRBV11-2	TRBD1	TGTGCCAGCAGCTTAGGAGGGGGCAGGACTGGGGCCAACGTCCTGACTTTC	CASSLGGGRTGANVLTF
TRBJ2-3	.	TRBV12-5	.	TGTGCTAGTGGTTTAGGGGACACCCGAGATACGCAGTATTTT	CASGLGDTRDTQYF
TRBJ1-3	.	TRBV5-1	.	TGCGCCAGCAGCTTGGAGGGTGGCTCTGGAAACACCATATATTTT	CASSLEGGSGNTIYF
TRBJ1-2	.	TRBV3-1/TRBV3-2	.	TGTGCCAGCAGCCCGGTACACGGCAACTATGGCTACACCTTC	CASSPVHGNYGYTF
TRBJ1-1	.	TRBV6-5	.	TGTGCCAGCAGTCCGGCTTGGAGAGAGAACACTGAAGCTTTCTTT	CASSPAWRENTEAFF
TRBJ2-1	.	TRBV12-5	.	TGTGCTAGTGGTTACGCCGGAGAGCAGTTCTTC	CASGYAGEQFF
TRBJ1-4	few	TRBV11-3	TRBD1	TGTGCCAGCAGCGCCGGACAGGGGGCGGGAGAAAAACTGTTTTTT	CASSAGQGAGEKLFF
TRBJ2-6	.	TRBV5-4	.	TGTGCCAGCAGCCCCAAATCACAAGCCGGGGCCAACGTCCTGACTTTC	CASSPKSQAGANVLTF
TRBJ1-4	.	TRBV12-5	.	TGTGCTAGTGGTTTGAATAAGGAAGGGAGTGAAAAACTGTTTTTT	CASGLNKEGSEKLFF
TRBJ2-2	.	TRBV7-3	.	TGTGCCAGCAGCTTAAGCGGGGACACCGGGGAGCTGTTTTTT	CASSLSGDTGELFF
TRBJ2-1	.	TRBV5-1	.	TGCGCCAGCAGCTCCGGGATCAACGCCTACAATGAGCAGTTCTTC	CASSSGINAYNEQFF
TRBJ1-2	.	TRBV7-9	.	TGTGCCAGCAGCTTGGACAGAGCTAACTATGGCTACACCTTC	CASSLDRANYGYTF
TRBJ2-1	.	TRBV19	TRBD2	TGTGCCAGTAGTATAGTTCTTCCGGGACTAGCGGTGGATGACTCCTACAATGAGCAGTTCTTC	CASSIVLPGLAVDDSYNEQFF
TRBJ2-3	.	TRBV7-2	TRBD2	TGTGCCAGCAGCTTACCGACTAGCGGTGCAGATACGCAGTATTTT	CASSLPTSGADTQYF
TRBJ1-1	few	TRBV30	.	TGTGCCTGGAGTAGACGGCTGACAGGAAAAATTGAAGCTTTCTTT	CAWSRRLTGKIEAFF
TRBJ2-1	few	TRBV6-5	TRBD2	TGTGCCAGCAGCTCTCGGGGGGGACACAATGAGCAGTTCTTC	CASSSRGGHNEQFF
TRBJ2-5	.	TRBV29-1	.	TGCAGCGTTGAAATAGGGTCAGGCCAAGAGACCCAGTACTTC	CSVEIGSGQETQYF
TRBJ2-7	.	TRBV20-1	.	TGCAGTGCTAGTCCACAGGGAAGTTTTGGCGAGCAGTACTTC	CSASPQGSFGEQYF
TRBJ2-3	.	TRBV2	.	TGTGCCAGCAGGTCAGGGTGGGATCCAGATACGCAGTATTTT	CASRSGWDPDTQYF
TRBJ2-1	.	TRBV18	TRBD2	TGTGCCAGCTCACCGCGTTCGGGCGGGGGGTACAATGAGCAGTTCTTC	CASSPRSGGGYNEQFF
TRBJ1-2	.	TRBV28	.	TGTGCCAGCAGTTTATATAGTCGGGACGGAAATTTTAACTATGGCTACACCTTC	CASSLYSRDGNFNYGYTF
TRBJ1-2	.	TRBV27	.	TGTGCCAGCAGTTTAGGGCTTAACTATGGCTACACCTTC	CASSLGLNYGYTF
TRBJ2-1	.	TRBV5-1	TRBD2	TGCGCCAGCAGCGAACTAGCGGGAGTCCCAAGCTCCTACAATGAGCAGTTCTTC	CASSELAGVPSSYNEQFF